This T cell receptor (beta chain) appears in the sequencing data of a study of blood T cell repertoires in COVID-19. Study as a whole: Samples taken during acute and convalescent COVID-19 were collected in the United States, Italy and Spain. Sources were T cells, B-cell-depleted T cells, or PBMCs; the material itself was cDNA or gDNA.

In its sample, this clone was seen many times. The length of the CDR3 is 16 residues. The trim removed 5 bases at V and 0 bases at J, leaving 4 bases unmatched. The germline CDR1 and CDR2 sequences are MNHEY and SMNVEV (reference sequence). The table came from immunoSEQ multiplex PCR; TCRdb's copy has only in-frame clones and leaves some out. This sample has about 220,000 clones, with 86% found just once. Sequencing used peripheral blood. The source is a man in his thirties or forties who had recovered from COVID-19. The chain employs TRBV27 and TRBJ2-6, with 7 bases that match TRBD1. The CDR3 bases are TGTGCCAGCAGTCCTACAGGGGCCTCTGGGGCCAACGTCCTGACTTTC. Translation: CASSPTGASGANVLTF. The full variable domain, its missing parts supplied by reference TRBV27 and TRBJ2-6, is EAQVTQNPRYLITVTGKKLTVTCSQNMNHEYMSWYRQDPGLGLRQIYYSMNVEVTDKGDVPEGYKVSRKEKRNFPLILESPSPNQTSLYFCASSPTGASGANVLTFGAGSRLTVL.